The 5 T cell receptor beta chains presented below share a single source sample, sequenced in a study of blood T cell repertoires in COVID-19. Data came from immunoSEQ multiplex PCR; TCRdb stores just in-frame clones and leaves some out. Among about 250,000 clones, 83% were seen once, and the ten largest hold around 5.2%. Sample: peripheral blood. The receptors were gathered from a human donor in a cohort sampled during active COVID-19.

The V call is TRBV18, the J call TRBJ1-4; D possibly corresponds to TRBD1 (6 bases). CDR3 length equals 14 residues. Germline V gene lookup returns CDR1 KGHSH and CDR2 LQKENI. Trimming took 3 bases from V and 7 from J, leaving 12 bases between them. The CDR3 reads CASSPTPGVEKLFF. The CDR3 DNA reads TGTGCCAGCTCACCCACGCCAGGGGTTGAAAAACTGTTTTTT.

The chain combines TRBV5-5 with TRBJ2-7; weak D call: TRBD1 (5 bases). The V end lost 5 bases, the J end lost 4 bases, and 19 bases lay between the germline ends. Germline loops: CDR1 SGHKS, CDR2 YYEKEE (reference sequence). The CDR3 is 15 residues long. Here the CDR3 DNA reads TGTGCCAGCAGGGCTGCGTGGGGCGGACGTTACGAGCAGTACTTC. Its protein is CASRAAWGGRYEQYF.

Only a few counts were recorded for this clone. V and J are TRBV11-2 and TRBJ1-5; 8 bases are shared with TRBD1. The CDR3 loop spans 14 amino acids. The V and J ends lost 5 bases and 9 bases, in that order; junction bases with no gene match: 9. Per germline, CDR1 SGHAT and CDR2 FQNNGV. The CDR3 DNA reads TGTGCCAGCAGCCCCGCAGGGGGCGGTTGGCCCCAGCATTTT. Protein: CASSPAGGGWPQHF.

This clone occurred once. In DNA form, the CDR3 reads TGTGCCAGCTCAGCATACGTGCGAGCAGGCCTGAACACTGAAGCTTTCTTT. Protein product: CASSAYVRAGLNTEAFF. The V and J genes are TRBV18 and TRBJ1-1; D is undetermined. The CDR3 is made up of 17 amino acids. V gave up 5 bases and J gave up 0 bases, with 19 bases separating them. From germline, CDR1 is KGHSH and CDR2 LQKENI.

The chain recombines TRBV2 with TRBJ2-7, with 7 bases matching TRBD1. The CDR3 spans 13 residues. Trimming took 2 bases from V and 5 from J; bases not matched to a gene: 3. Germline values: CDR1 SNHLY, CDR2 FYNNEI. This CDR3 is CASSESDRDEQYF. CDR3 DNA: TGTGCCAGCAGTGAATCCGACAGGGACGAGCAGTACTTC.